The clone carrying this T cell receptor (beta chain) has ten or more counts. Its antigen is unidentified. TCR beta CDR3 amplification used RNA transcripts. The first round was an RT-PCR with HTBI primers, and the second round was a multiplex PCR. One entry per CDR3 protein, called by TCRdb with MiXCR from the multiplex PCR reads. This table has hundreds of thousands of distinct CDR3 sequences, 20% to 25% appearing once. The sample belongs to a study of Graves' ophthalmopathy and Graves' hyperthyroidism. Study in general: Specimen type is peripheral blood, obtained at initial diagnosis before any treatment. Findings and limits, study-wide: In blood appeared most of the expanded thyroid clonotypes whose frequency exceeded 0.001. Cross-validated, the 13-signature model showed 87.88%/81.08% sensitivity/specificity, and 80%/75% in the test set.

CDR3 size: 15 residues. V dropped 6 bases and J dropped 0 bases, with 15 bases sitting between them. Germline lookup yields CDR1 LGHNA and CDR2 YSLEER. No progression to ophthalmopathy over 18 months defined stable hyperthyroidism. Source material: peripheral blood. The chain combines TRBV4-3 with TRBJ2-7, with D possibly matching TRBD2 (5 bases). The origin of this receptor is a woman between 18 and 29 years old with stable Graves' hyperthyroidism. The DNA of the CDR3 is TGCGCCAGCAGTCCTCAGAACGGGATCTCCTACGAGCAGTACTTC. Amino acids: CASSPQNGISYEQYF.